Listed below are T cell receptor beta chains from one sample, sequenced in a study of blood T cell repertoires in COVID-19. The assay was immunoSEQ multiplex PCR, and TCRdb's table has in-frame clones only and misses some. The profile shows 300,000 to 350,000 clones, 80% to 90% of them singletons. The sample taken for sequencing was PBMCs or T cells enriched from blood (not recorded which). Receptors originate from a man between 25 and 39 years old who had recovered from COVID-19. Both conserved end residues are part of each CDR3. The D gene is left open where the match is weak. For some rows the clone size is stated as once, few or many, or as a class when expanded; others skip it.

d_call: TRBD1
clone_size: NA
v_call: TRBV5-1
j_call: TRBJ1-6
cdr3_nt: TGCGCCAGCAGCTTGGATCAGGGGGTGTATAATTCACCCCTCCACTTT
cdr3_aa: CASSLDQGVYNSPLHF

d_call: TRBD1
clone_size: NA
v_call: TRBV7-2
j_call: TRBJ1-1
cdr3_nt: TGTGCCAGCAGCCTCGGACAGGGGGCTGTTGAAGCTTTCTTT
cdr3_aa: CASSLGQGAVEAFF

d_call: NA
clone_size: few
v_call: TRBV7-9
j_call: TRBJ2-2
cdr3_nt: TGTGCCAGCACCGAAACTAGACCCGGGGAGCTGTTTTTT
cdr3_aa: CASTETRPGELFF

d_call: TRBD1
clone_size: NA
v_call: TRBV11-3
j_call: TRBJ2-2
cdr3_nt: TGTGCCAGCAGCTTTGGGACAGTAAACACCGGGGAGCTGTTTTTT
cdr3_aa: CASSFGTVNTGELFF

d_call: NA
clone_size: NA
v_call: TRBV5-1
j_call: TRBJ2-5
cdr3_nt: TGCGCCAGCAGCTTGCTCCCAGAACAAGAGACCCAGTACTTC
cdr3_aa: CASSLLPEQETQYF

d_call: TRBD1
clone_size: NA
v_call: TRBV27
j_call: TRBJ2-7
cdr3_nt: TGTGCCAGCAGTTTCGGGACAGGGGCCGACGAGCAGTACTTC
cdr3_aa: CASSFGTGADEQYF

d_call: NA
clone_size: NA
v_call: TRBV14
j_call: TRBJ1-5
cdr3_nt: TGTGCCAGCAGCCAAGCACAAAACCCAGCGGGACAGCCCCAGCATTTT
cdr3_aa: CASSQAQNPAGQPQHF

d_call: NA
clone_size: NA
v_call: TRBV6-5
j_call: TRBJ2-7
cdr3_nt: TGTGCCAGCAGCCGGTATCCCCAACCCCAGCAGTACTTC
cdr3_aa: CASSRYPQPQQYF

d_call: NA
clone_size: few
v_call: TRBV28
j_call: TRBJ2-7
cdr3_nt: TGTGCCAGCACACGACAGGGACTGCAGTACTTC
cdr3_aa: CASTRQGLQYF

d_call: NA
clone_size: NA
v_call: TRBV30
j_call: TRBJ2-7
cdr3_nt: TGTGCCTGGGGGACGGGGAACTACGAGCAGTACTTC
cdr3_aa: CAWGTGNYEQYF

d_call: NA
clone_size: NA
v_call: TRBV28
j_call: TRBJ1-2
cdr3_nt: TGTGCCAGCAGCCAGGGACAAGAACATGGCTACACCTTC
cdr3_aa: CASSQGQEHGYTF

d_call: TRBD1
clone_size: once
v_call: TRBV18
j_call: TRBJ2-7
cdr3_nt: TGTGCCAGCTCACCCGGACAGGGGTCCTACGAGCAGTACTTC
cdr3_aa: CASSPGQGSYEQYF

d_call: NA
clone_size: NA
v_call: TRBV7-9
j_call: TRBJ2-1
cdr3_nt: TGTGCCAGCAGCGCCTTAGCGGCGGGGCCTTACAATGAGCAGTTCTTC
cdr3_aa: CASSALAAGPYNEQFF

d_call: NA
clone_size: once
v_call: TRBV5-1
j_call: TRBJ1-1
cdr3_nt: TGCGCCAGCAGCCCAAGGACAGTGGTAACTGAAGCTTTCTTT
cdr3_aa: CASSPRTVVTEAFF

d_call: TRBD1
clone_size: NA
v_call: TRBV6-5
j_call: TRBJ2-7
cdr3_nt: TGTGCCAGCAGTTACGGCTACGGACAGGGCTACGAGCAGTACTTC
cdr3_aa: CASSYGYGQGYEQYF

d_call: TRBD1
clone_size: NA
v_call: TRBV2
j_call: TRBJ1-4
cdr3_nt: TGTGCCAGCAGGACAGGGAGAAATGAAAAACTGTTTTTT
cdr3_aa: CASRTGRNEKLFF

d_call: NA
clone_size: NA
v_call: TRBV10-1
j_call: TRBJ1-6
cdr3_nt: TGCGCCAGCAGTGAGTCGGGACAACATTCACCCCTCCACTTT
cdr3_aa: CASSESGQHSPLHF

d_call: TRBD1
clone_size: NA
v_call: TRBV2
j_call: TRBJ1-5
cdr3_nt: TGTGCCAGCAGATTGGACAGGGGTGTTAGCAATCAGCCCCAGCATTTT
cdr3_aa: CASRLDRGVSNQPQHF

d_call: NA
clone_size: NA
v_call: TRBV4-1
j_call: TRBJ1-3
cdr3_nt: TGCGCCAGCAGCCAAGATGAACGCAGCACCATATATTTT
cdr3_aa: CASSQDERSTIYF

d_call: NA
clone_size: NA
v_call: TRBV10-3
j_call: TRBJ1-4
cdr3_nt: TGTGCCATCGGGGAGACGAGTAATGAAAAACTGTTTTTT
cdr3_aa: CAIGETSNEKLFF

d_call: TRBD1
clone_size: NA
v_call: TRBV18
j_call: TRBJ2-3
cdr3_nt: TGTGCCAGCTCACCGGGACAGGGCCCAGATACGCAGTATTTT
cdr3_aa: CASSPGQGPDTQYF

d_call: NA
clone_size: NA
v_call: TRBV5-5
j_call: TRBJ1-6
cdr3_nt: TGTGCCAGCAGCTTGTCGCCAGGATACGGTTCACCCCTCCACTTT
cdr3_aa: CASSLSPGYGSPLHF

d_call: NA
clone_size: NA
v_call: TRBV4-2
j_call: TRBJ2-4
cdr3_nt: TGTGCCAGCAGCCTCCTGTCGGTAGCCAAAAACATTCAGTACTTC
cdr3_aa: CASSLLSVAKNIQYF

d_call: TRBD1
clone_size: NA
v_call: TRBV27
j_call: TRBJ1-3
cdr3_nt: TGTGCCAGCAGTACGGGGACAGGCTCTGGAAACACCATATATTTT
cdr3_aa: CASSTGTGSGNTIYF

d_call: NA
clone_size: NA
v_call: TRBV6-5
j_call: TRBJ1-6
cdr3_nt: TGTGCCAGCAGTTGGACAGTTTCCTATAATTCACCCCTCCACTTT
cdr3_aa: CASSWTVSYNSPLHF

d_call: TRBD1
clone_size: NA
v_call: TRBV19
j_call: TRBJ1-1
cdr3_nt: TGTGCCAGTGATGAGGGGGACAGGGGTTTCCCTGAAGCTTTCTTT
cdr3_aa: CASDEGDRGFPEAFF

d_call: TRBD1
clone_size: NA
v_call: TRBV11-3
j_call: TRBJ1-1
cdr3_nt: TGTGCCAGCAGCGCCGGGACAGGGGGGGAAGCTTTCTTT
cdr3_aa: CASSAGTGGEAFF

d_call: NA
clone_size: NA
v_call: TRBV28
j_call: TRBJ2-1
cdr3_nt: TGTGCCAGCAGTAAGGGGGTTGAGGATGAGCAGTTCTTC
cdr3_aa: CASSKGVEDEQFF

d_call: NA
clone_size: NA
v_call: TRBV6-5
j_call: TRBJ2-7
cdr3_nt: TGTGCCAGCGTGCGGACATTAGTGTCCTACGAGCAGTACTTC
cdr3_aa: CASVRTLVSYEQYF

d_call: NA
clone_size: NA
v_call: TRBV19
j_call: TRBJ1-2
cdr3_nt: TGTGCCAGTAGTTCCGACAGGTCGGATCCCATCTATGGCTACACCTTC
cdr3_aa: CASSSDRSDPIYGYTF

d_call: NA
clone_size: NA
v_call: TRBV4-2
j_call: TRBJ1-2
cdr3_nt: TGTGCCAGCAGCCTCGGGACATCCAACTATGGCTACACCTTC
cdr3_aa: CASSLGTSNYGYTF

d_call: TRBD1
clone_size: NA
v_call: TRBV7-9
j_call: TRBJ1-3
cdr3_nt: TGTGCCAGCAGCGGACAGGGCCTTGGAAACACCATATATTTT
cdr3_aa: CASSGQGLGNTIYF

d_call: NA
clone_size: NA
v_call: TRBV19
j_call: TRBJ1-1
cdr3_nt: TGTGCCAGTAAGGGGGTGTGGGGCACTGAAGCTTTCTTT
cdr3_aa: CASKGVWGTEAFF

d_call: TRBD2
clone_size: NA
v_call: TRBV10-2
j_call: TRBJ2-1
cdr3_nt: TGCGCCAGCAGTGATACCCAGCGGGGAGGCTACAATGAGCAGTTCTTC
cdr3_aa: CASSDTQRGGYNEQFF

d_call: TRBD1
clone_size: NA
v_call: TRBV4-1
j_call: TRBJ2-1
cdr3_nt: TGCGCCAGCAGTCAAGGGGGCAGGGGGATATACAATGAGCAGTTCTTC
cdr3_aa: CASSQGGRGIYNEQFF

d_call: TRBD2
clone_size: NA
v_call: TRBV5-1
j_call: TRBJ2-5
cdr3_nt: TGCGCCAGCAGTCCTTTAGCGGGGGCGGAGGCCTCGTACCAAGAGACCCAGTACTTC
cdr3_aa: CASSPLAGAEASYQETQYF

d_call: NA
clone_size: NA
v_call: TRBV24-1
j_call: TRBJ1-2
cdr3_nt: TGTGCCACCAGTGTGTCAGGCTATGGCTACACCTTC
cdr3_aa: CATSVSGYGYTF

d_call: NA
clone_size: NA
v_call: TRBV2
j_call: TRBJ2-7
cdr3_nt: TGTGCCAGCAGTGAAGGGTTAGGGGGTGCTACCTACGAGCAGTACTTC
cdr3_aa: CASSEGLGGATYEQYF

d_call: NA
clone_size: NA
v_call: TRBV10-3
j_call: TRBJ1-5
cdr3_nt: TGTGCCGAAATGTCAGGGTTCCAGCCCCAGCATTTT
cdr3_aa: CAEMSGFQPQHF

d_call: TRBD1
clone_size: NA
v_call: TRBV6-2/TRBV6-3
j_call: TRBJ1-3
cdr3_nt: TGTGCCAGCAGTTACGGGACAGGCCTTTATGAAAACACCATATATTTT
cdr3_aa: CASSYGTGLYENTIYF

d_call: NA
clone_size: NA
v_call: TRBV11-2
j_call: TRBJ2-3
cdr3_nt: TGTGCCAGCAGCTTAGACGGTCGGGGGTCGAACACAGATACGCAGTATTTT
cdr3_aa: CASSLDGRGSNTDTQYF

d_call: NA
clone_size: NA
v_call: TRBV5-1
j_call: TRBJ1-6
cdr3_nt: TGCGCCAGCAGCTTCAGGACCTATAATTCACCCCTCCACTTT
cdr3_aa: CASSFRTYNSPLHF

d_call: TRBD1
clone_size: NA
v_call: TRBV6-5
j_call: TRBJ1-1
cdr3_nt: TGTGCCAGCAGTACGGGACAGGGCGGGAACACTGAAGCTTTCTTT
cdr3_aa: CASSTGQGGNTEAFF

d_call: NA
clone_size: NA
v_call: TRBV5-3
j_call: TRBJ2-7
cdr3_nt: TGTGCCAGAACAAACCAGGGTGAGGTTTACGGTTACGAGCAGTACTTC
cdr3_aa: CARTNQGEVYGYEQYF

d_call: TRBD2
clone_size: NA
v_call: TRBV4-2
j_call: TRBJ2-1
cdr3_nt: TGTGCCAGCAGCCAAGAAGGGGCTAGCGGGGCGTCCTACAATGAGCAGTTCTTC
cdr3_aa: CASSQEGASGASYNEQFF

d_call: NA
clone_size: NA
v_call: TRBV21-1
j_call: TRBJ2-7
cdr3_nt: TGTGCTCGAGGGACAGTGGGGGAGCAGTACTTC
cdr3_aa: CARGTVGEQYF

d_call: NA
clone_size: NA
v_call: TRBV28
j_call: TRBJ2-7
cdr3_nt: TGTGCCAGCAGTTTGTTAGGGGCCTACGAGCAGTACTTC
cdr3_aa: CASSLLGAYEQYF

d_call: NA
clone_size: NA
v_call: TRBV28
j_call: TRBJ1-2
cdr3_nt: TGTGCCAGCAGTTTAGGGGACATATACTATGGCTACACCTTC
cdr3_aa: CASSLGDIYYGYTF

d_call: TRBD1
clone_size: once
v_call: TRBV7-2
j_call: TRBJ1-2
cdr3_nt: TGTGCCAGCAGCTCCGCCGACAGGGGTTCCTACACCTTC
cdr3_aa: CASSSADRGSYTF

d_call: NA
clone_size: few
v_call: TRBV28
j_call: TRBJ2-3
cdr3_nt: TGTGCCAGCAGTTTCTGGGCTTCTAGCACAGATACGCAGTATTTT
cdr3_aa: CASSFWASSTDTQYF

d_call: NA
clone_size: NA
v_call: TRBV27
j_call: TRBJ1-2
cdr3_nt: TGTGCCAGCAGTCCTACTCCGACAGCAATCTATGGCTACACCTTC
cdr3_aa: CASSPTPTAIYGYTF

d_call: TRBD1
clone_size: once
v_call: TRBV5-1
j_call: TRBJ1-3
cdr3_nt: TGCGCCAGCAGCTTGACAGGGGGCGCAGGTCCTGGAAACACCATATATTTT
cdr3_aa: CASSLTGGAGPGNTIYF

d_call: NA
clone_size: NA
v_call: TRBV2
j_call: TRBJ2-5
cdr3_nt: TGTGCCAGCAGTGATAAGTACTTC
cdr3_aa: CASSDKYF